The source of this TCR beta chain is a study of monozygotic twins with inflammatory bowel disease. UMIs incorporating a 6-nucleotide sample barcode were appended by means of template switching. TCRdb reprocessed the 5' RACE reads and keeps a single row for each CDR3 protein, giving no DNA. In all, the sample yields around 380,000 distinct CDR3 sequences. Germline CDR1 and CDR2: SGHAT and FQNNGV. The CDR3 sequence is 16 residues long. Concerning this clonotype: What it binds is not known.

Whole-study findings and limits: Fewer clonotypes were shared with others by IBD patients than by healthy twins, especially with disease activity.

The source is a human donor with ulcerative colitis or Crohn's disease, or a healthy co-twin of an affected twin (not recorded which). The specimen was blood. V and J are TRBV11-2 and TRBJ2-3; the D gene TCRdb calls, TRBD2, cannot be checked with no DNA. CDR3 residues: CASSGGVSGVTDTQYF. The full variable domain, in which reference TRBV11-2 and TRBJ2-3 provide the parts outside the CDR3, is EAGVAQSPRYKIIEKRQSVAFWCNPISGHATLYWYQQILGQGPKLLIQFQNNGVVDDSQLPKDRFSAERLKGVDSTLKIQPAKLEDSAVYLCASSGGVSGVTDTQYFGPGTRLTVL.